This T cell receptor beta chain was recovered during a study of blood T cell repertoires in COVID-19. Study overall: Samples representing acute and convalescent COVID-19 were sourced from the United States, Italy and Spain. T cells, B-cell-depleted T cells, or PBMCs provided the cDNA or gDNA that served as material.

Per the original methods: Nucleated cell number was recorded as an estimate derived from reference gene primer amplification. The protocol was immunoSEQ multiplex PCR, while the TCRdb copy is restricted to in-frame clones and leaves out a portion. V, J and clone size are those of that table, while D and trimming were read from the DNA. The data show about 170,000 clones, roughly 89% seen once. The V end was cut by 0 bases, the J end by 1 base, with 9 bases between. CDR1 and CDR2 from the germline V gene are SGHDN and FVKESK. This CDR3 region has 15 residues. The chain has TRBV14 and TRBJ1-2; D call uncertain. The TCR sequence derives from a man aged 18 to 29 with active or convalescent COVID-19. The sequencing sample was made of peripheral blood. Written as DNA, the CDR3 is TGTGCCAGCAGCCAAGATTATTTCCGTAACTATGGCTACACCTTC. Protein sequence: CASSQDYFRNYGYTF.